The 28 T cell receptor beta chains below all came from one sample that was sequenced in a study of blood T cells in healthy people across ages. A second PCR of roughly 7 to 11 cycles used a sample-barcoded 5' primer and a J-beta primer mix. TCRdb ran MiXCR on the 5' RACE reads and lists one entry per CDR3 protein. The sample consists of hundreds of thousands of distinct CDR3 sequences, about 30% of them appearing once. The sequenced sample was blood. The receptors were sampled from a woman of 80 years or more in good health.

Comments on this clonotype: This clone may be a read error of a much larger clone one base away. The gene calls are TRBV5-1 and TRBJ2-1; D might be TRBD2 (6 bases). The DNA end lines up better with TRBJ2-7; the J call may be wrong. Looked up from germline, CDR1 is SGHRS and CDR2 is YFSETQ. This CDR3 comprises 17 residues. The CDR3 DNA reads as TGCGCCAGCAGCTTGTTTTCGTTGGGACTGTCCTACAATGAGCAGTACTTC. Amino acid sequence: CASSLFSLGLSYNEQYF.

At least ten counts were recorded for this clonotype. The CDR3 DNA reads as TGTGCCAGCCGCAGGGGGCCGAACACTGAAGCTTTCTTT. This translates into CASRRGPNTEAFF. This chain connects TRBV7-8 to TRBJ1-1, with 8 bases fitting TRBD1. V gave up 8 bases and J gave up 1 base; unmatched junction bases: 3. The length of the CDR3 is 13 residues. Germline CDR1 SGHVS, CDR2 FQNEAQ.

In its sample, this clonotype was seen a few times. The chain couples TRBV6-2 or TRBV6-3 to TRBJ1-1; no clear D gene. The CDR3 has 12 residues. Deletions cut 5 bases from V and 10 bases from J, with 14 bases between. Germline assignment: CDR1 MNHEY and CDR2 SVGEGT. Here the CDR3 DNA reads TGTGCCAGCAGTAACCGCTTGGAGGGAGCTTTCTTT. Translated: CASSNRLEGAFF.

V and J are TRBV7-9 and TRBJ2-7; the match to TRBD1 covers 11 bases. Germline CDR1 SEHNR, CDR2 FQNEAQ (reference sequence). CDR3 length: 15 residues. The V segment lost 5 bases and the J segment 3 bases; nucleotides outside the gene matches: 6. The CDR3 nucleotides are TGTGCCAGCAGCGTACCGGGACAGGGGGTCTACGAGCAGTACTTC. Its protein is CASSVPGQGVYEQYF. Full variable domain (outside the CDR3, taken from reference TRBV7-9 and TRBJ2-7): DTGVSQNPRHKITKRGQNVTFRCDPISEHNRLYWYRQTLGQGPEFLTYFQNEAQLEKSRLLSDRFSAERPKGSFSTLEIQRTEQGDSAMYLCASSVPGQGVYEQYFGPGTRLTVT.

This clonotype was seen many times. The rearrangement joins TRBV2 to TRBJ2-1; TRBD1 is a possible D gene (6 bases). This CDR3 region has 15 residues. The germline gives CDR1 SNHLY, CDR2 FYNNEI. The V end lost 7 bases, the J end lost 4 bases, and 17 bases lay between the germline ends. CDR3 sequence reads: CASTRGGLGYNEQFF. The CDR3 region has the DNA TGTGCCAGCACCCGAGGGGGTTTGGGTTACAATGAGCAGTTCTTC.

This clonotype appeared many times. This rearrangement joins TRBV29-1 to TRBJ1-1; D gene ambiguous. The V gene's germline CDR1 is SQVTM and CDR2 ANQGSEA. The CDR3 runs to 13 residues. With 5 bases removed from V and 0 bases from J, the gap between germline ends came to 10 bases. The CDR3 DNA sequence: TGCAGCGTTACCCTCCACATGAACACTGAAGCTTTCTTT. Protein sequence: CSVTLHMNTEAFF.

This clonotype was observed at least ten times. The V call is TRBV7-6, the J call TRBJ1-6, with no clear D. Trimming pared 2 bases from V and 6 bases from J, leaving 2 bases between. Per germline, CDR1 SGHVS and CDR2 FNYEAQ. The CDR3 is 12 residues long. CDR3 coding DNA: TGTGCCAGCAGCTTAAGTAATTCACCCCTCCACTTT. Its protein is CASSLSNSPLHF.

The chain joins TRBV20-1 to TRBJ2-5, with TRBD2 matching over 10 bases. The CDR3 sequence is 14 residues long. Germline V gene data show CDR1 as DFQATT and CDR2 as SNEGSKA (reference sequence). J was trimmed by 5 bases and V by 0 bases; bases with no gene match: 3. The CDR3 DNA is TGCAGTGCTAGAGATAGCGGGGGGTGGGAGACCCAGTACTTC. The encoded protein is CSARDSGGWETQYF.

This clonotype was detected ten times or more. The chain carries TRBV6-4 and TRBJ1-2; no reliable D call. Germline V gene sequence: CDR1 MRHNA, CDR2 SNTAGT. The CDR3 length is 14 residues. V gave up 5 bases and J gave up 4 bases, with 14 bases separating them. The CDR3 nucleotides are TGTGCCAGCAGTCGCAGCGGCTTAGGCTATGGCTACACCTTC. It codes for CASSRSGLGYGYTF.

At least ten counts were recorded for this clonotype. The chain couples TRBV15 to TRBJ2-5, with 7 bases matching TRBD2. V trimming: 6 bases; J trimming: 5 bases; junction bases outside the gene matches: 6. CDR3 length: 13 amino acids. Germline values: CDR1 LNHNV, CDR2 YYDKDF (reference sequence). Here the CDR3 reads CATRGGGRETQYF. CDR3 sequence (DNA): TGTGCCACCAGGGGGGGGGGACGGGAGACCCAGTACTTC. Full variable domain (missing parts from reference TRBV15 and TRBJ2-5): DAMVIQNPRYQVTQFGKPVTLSCSQTLNHNVMYWYQQKSSQAPKLLFHYYDKDFNNEADTPDNFQSRRPNTSFCFLDIRSPGLGDTAMYLCATRGGGRETQYFGPGTRLLVL.

There are a few counts of this clonotype. The chain links TRBV28 to TRBJ2-5; D may correspond to TRBD1 or TRBD2 (5 bases each). The J call is uncertain, as TRBJ2-7 better fits the DNA end. Germline V CDR1 and CDR2: MDHEN, SYDVKM. The length of the CDR3 is 14 residues. CDR3 amino acids: CASSADVGTDEQYF. In nucleotides, the CDR3 is TGTGCCAGCAGTGCGGACGTCGGGACGGACGAGCAGTACTTC.

Worth noting for this clonotype: This sequence may be a read error, since a much larger clone differs from it by one base. This chain uses TRBV29-1 with TRBJ2-5, with D tentatively TRBD2 (5 bases). Trimming left V 4 bases short and J 8 bases short, with 17 bases between. Germline-derived CDR1 and CDR2 are SQVTM and ANQGSEA. The CDR3 is made up of 13 amino acids. CDR3 DNA: TGCAGCGTTGTGAGCGAGGGAGTGGATACCCAGTACTTC. It codes for CSVVSEGVDTQYF.

The chain recombines TRBV7-3 with TRBJ2-3; 12 bases align to TRBD2. The germline CDR1 and CDR2 sequences are SGHTA and FQGTGA. The length of the CDR3 is 18 residues. J was trimmed by 2 bases and V by 5 bases; bases with no gene match: 11. The CDR3 sequence is CASSPRGLAGRDTDTQYF. The CDR3, as DNA: TGTGCCAGCAGCCCCCGAGGACTAGCGGGGAGGGACACAGATACGCAGTATTTT.

Ten or more counts support this clonotype. CDR3 in DNA: TGTGCCAGCAGCCGACCCGGGACTCCTCAGGGCACCTACGAGCAGTACTTC. Its translation: CASSRPGTPQGTYEQYF. The chain links TRBV6-2 or TRBV6-3 to TRBJ2-7, with D tentatively TRBD2 (6 bases). Germline CDR1 is MNHEY and CDR2 is SVGEGT. This CDR3 spans 17 amino acids. Between the trimmed V and J ends, which lost 6 bases and 2 bases, there was a span of 23 bases.

The sample holds a few counts of this clonotype. This clone may be a read error of a much larger clone one base away. The V call is TRBV5-5, the J call TRBJ2-1; D perhaps matches TRBD1 (5 bases). The assigned J gene may be wrong: the sequence end matches TRBJ2-7 better. This CDR3 comprises 15 residues. Germline lookup yields CDR1 SGHKS and CDR2 YYEKEE (reference sequence). Written as DNA, the CDR3 is TGTGCCAGCAGCCTCCGACAGAGCCCCTACAATGAGCAGTACTTC. Translated, it gives CASSLRQSPYNEQYF.

As for this clonotype: Given a much more abundant clone one base away, this may be a read error. The gene calls are TRBV6-2 or TRBV6-3 and TRBJ1-4; TRBD1 aligns across 8 bases. CDR1 and CDR2 from the germline V gene are MNHEY and SVGEGT. The CDR3 totals 15 residues. V shed 6 bases and J 8 bases; nucleotides not matched to a gene: 11. The CDR3 DNA is TGTGCCAGCAGACCCTGGGACAGGATTGAGGAAAAACTGTTTTTT. It encodes CASRPWDRIEEKLFF.

This clonotype came up many times. The J gene is TRBJ1-2, the V gene TRBV29-1, with a weak D call TRBD1 (5 bases). There are 14 residues in the CDR3. Per the germline V gene, CDR1 is SQVTM and CDR2 is ANQGSEA. The CDR3 loop is CSTRQPGRNYGYTF. CDR3 in DNA: TGCAGTACACGACAGCCCGGCAGAAACTATGGCTACACCTTC.

The V and J genes are TRBV5-1 and TRBJ1-1; tentatively, D is TRBD1 (6 bases). V dropped 4 bases and J dropped 10 bases, with 23 bases sitting between them. The CDR3 extends over 15 amino acids. In germline, CDR1 is SGHRS, CDR2 YFSETQ. The CDR3 coding sequence is TGCGCCAGCAGCCCTAGCCAGAAAGGGGGGGGTGGAGCTTTCTTT. It encodes CASSPSQKGGGGAFF.

The chain links TRBV7-8 to TRBJ1-2; D possibly corresponds to TRBD1 (6 bases). Germline-derived CDR1 and CDR2 are SGHVS and FQNEAQ. CDR3 size: 15 residues. The V end was cut by 5 bases, the J end by 7 bases, with 20 bases between. Here the CDR3 reads CASSHLRGLFSGYTF. In nucleotides, the CDR3 is TGTGCCAGCAGCCACCTCAGGGGTTTATTCAGTGGCTACACCTTC.

V is TRBV10-3 and J is TRBJ1-2, with D hard to call. The ends were cut back, 3 bases at V and 6 bases at J, with 8 bases in the middle. The germline gives CDR1 ENHRY, CDR2 SYGVKD. CDR3 size: 12 residues. The CDR3 bases are TGTGCCATCAGTGATATTGGCAATGGCTACACCTTC. Its translation: CAISDIGNGYTF.

The chain joins TRBV21-1 to TRBJ1-1; no check of the table's D call, TRBD1, against the DNA was made. TRBV21-1 is described as a pseudogene. The CDR3 has 15 amino acids. The CDR3 is CASSKWDRGHTEAFF. The CDR3 coding sequence is TGTGCCAGCAGCAAATGGGACAGGGGGCACACTGAAGCTTTCTTT.

The chain combines TRBV21-1 with TRBJ2-4; the D call of TRBD1 is as the table states it, not checked on the DNA. Near its end, the DNA agrees better with TRBJ2-5, so the J call may be wrong. TRBV21-1 is flagged as a pseudogene. The CDR3 consists of 18 residues. CDR3 DNA sequence: TGTGCCAGCAGCAGTAGGACCTTCGGGGCGACTAAGCAAGAGACCCAGTACTTC. Its translation is CASSSRTFGATKQETQYF.

This clonotype has at least ten counts. The CDR3 here is CASSLGRQPNEKLFF. The CDR3 bases are TGTGCCAGCAGCTTAGGAAGACAGCCTAATGAAAAACTGTTTTTT. This chain connects TRBV7-2 to TRBJ1-4, with a possible D match to TRBD1 (5 bases). CDR3 length: 15 amino acids. Germline lookup yields CDR1 SGHTA and CDR2 FQGNSA. The V end lost 1 base, the J end lost 3 bases, and 9 bases lay between the germline ends.

This clonotype has just a few counts. This chain joins TRBV30 and TRBJ2-7, with D perhaps matching TRBD1 (5 bases). The CDR3 consists of 15 residues. The germline CDR1 and CDR2 sequences are GTSNPN and SVGIG (reference sequence). Trimming cost V 3 bases and J 7 bases, with 22 bases left between them. The CDR3 sequence is CAWRNAGSPWGEQYF. DNA for the CDR3: TGTGCCTGGAGGAACGCAGGGTCCCCCTGGGGAGAGCAGTACTTC.

The chain carries TRBV20-1 and TRBJ2-1, with 11 bases that match TRBD2. The germline V gene has CDR1 DFQATT and CDR2 SNEGSKA (reference sequence). V dropped 5 bases and J dropped 4; count of bases not matched to a gene: 4. The CDR3 is 14 residues long. The DNA for the CDR3 is TGCAGTGCTCCGGGACTAGCGGCTTACAATGAGCAGTTCTTC. Residues: CSAPGLAAYNEQFF.

This clonotype was recorded a few times. This may stem from a read error, because a much larger clone lies one nucleotide away. The J gene is TRBJ2-1, the V gene TRBV11-2, with no clear D. Looked up from germline, CDR1 is SGHAT and CDR2 is FQNNGV. This CDR3 is 14 amino acids long. Written as DNA, the CDR3 is TGTGCCAGCAGCTTAGAATTTACTCGGAATGGGCAGTTCTTC. Its protein is CASSLEFTRNGQFF. Full variable domain (outside the CDR3, taken from reference TRBV11-2 and TRBJ2-1): EAGVAQSPRYKIIEKRQSVAFWCNPISGHATLYWYQQILGQGPKLLIQFQNNGVVDDSQLPKDRFSAERLKGVDSTLKIQPAKLEDSAVYLCASSLEFTRNGQFFGPGTRLTVL.

This clonotype was detected many times. This sequence joins TRBV5-5 and TRBJ1-5, with D unclear. The CDR3 consists of 15 residues. V was trimmed by 0 bases and J by 3 bases, leaving 10 bases between them. CDR1 and CDR2 (germline): SGHKS, YYEKEE (reference sequence). The CDR3 DNA sequence: TGTGCCAGCAGCTTGGAATCAGAACTCAATCAGCCCCAGCATTTT. Its protein is CASSLESELNQPQHF.

The sample holds one count of this clonotype. The chain links TRBV4-3 to TRBJ2-1; 10 nucleotides align to TRBD2. V gave up 5 bases and J gave up 8 bases; unmatched junction bases: 12. This CDR3 has 16 amino acids. In germline, CDR1 is LGHNA, CDR2 YSLEER. CDR3 sequence (DNA): TGCGCCAGCAGCTCTAGCGGGAGCTTCTCGCGGGATGAGCAGTTCTTC. It translates to CASSSSGSFSRDEQFF.